This T cell receptor beta chain was sequenced in a study of cytomegalovirus exposure and HLA in healthy donors. Study observations and caveats: It was reported that the classifier diagnosed cytomegalovirus status with high specificity and sensitivity in both the original and validation cohorts. There were several of the most significant clusters that appeared linked to common viral pathogens in a later analysis.

The PCR employed 60 Vbeta primers together with 13 Jbeta primers. Produced via immunoSEQ multiplex PCR; TCRdb's table is partial and in-frame only. The data contain some 150,000 clones, about four fifths of them singletons. About this clone: Antigen specificity is unknown.

The sequence came from a man aged 18 to 30 in good health and CMV-seronegative. The specimen sequenced was PBMCs.

CDR3 DNA sequence: TGTGCCAGCTCACCACCGGGACAGGGGTCCTACAATGAGCAGTTCTTC. It is translated as CASSPPGQGSYNEQFF. This rearrangement joins TRBV18 to TRBJ2-1; TRBD1 agrees at 10 bases. Losses at the gene ends were 0 bases for V and 1 base for J; bases not matched to a gene: 0. The germline V gene encodes CDR1 KGHSH and CDR2 LQKENI. This CDR3 has 16 residues.